The clone carrying this TCR beta chain occurred a few times. Its antigen remains unidentified. Trimming stripped 4 bases from V and 10 bases from J, with 8 bases between. CDR3 size: 11 residues. Germline V gives CDR1 LNHDA, CDR2 SQIVND (reference sequence). The entry originates in a study of cytomegalovirus exposure and HLA in healthy donors. Whole-study results and caveats: On later analysis, the bulk of CMV-associated TCR beta chains appeared to be HLA-restricted.

13 Jbeta primers and 60 Vbeta primers were used for the PCR. Method: immunoSEQ multiplex PCR; TCRdb's copy keeps in-frame clones and lacks some. The data hold approximately 150,000 clones, with about 75% observed a single time. The TCR comes from a male donor in good health and CMV-seronegative. Sequenced: PBMCs. This chain connects TRBV19 to TRBJ2-1; the D gene is possibly TRBD1 (6 bases). The CDR3: CASSRGLEQFF. CDR3 nucleotide sequence: TGTGCCAGTAGTAGGGGGCTAGAGCAGTTCTTC.